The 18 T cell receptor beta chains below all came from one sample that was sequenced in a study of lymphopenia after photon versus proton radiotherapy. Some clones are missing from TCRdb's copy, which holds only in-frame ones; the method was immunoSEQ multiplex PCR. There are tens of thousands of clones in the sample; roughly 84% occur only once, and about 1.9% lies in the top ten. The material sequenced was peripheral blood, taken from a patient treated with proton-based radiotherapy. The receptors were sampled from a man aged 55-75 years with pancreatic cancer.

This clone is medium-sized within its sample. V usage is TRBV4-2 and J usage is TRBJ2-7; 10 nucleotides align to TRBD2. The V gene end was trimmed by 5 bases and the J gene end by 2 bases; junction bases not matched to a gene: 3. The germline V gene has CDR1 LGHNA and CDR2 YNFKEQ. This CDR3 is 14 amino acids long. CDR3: CASSSGTSAYEQYF. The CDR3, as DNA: TGTGCCAGCAGCTCCGGGACTAGCGCCTACGAGCAGTACTTC.

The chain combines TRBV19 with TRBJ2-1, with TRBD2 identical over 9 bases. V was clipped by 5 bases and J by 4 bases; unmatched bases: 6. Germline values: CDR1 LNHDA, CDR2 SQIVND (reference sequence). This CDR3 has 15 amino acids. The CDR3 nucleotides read TGTGCCAGTAGTGTCACTAGCGGGCCTTACAATGAGCAGTTCTTC. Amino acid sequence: CASSVTSGPYNEQFF.

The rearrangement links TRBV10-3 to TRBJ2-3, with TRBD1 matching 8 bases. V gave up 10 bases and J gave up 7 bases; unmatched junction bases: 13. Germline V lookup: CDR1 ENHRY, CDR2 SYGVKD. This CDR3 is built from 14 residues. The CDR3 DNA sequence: TGTGCCAACCTGACAGGGGCCCCGGGTAATACGCAGTATTTT. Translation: CANLTGAPGNTQYF.

The CDR3 is CASSMRGLVETQYF. The CDR3 coding sequence is TGTGCCAGTAGTATGAGGGGGCTAGTGGAGACCCAGTACTTC. V gene TRBV19 combines with J gene TRBJ2-5; 7 bases align to TRBD1. The CDR3 sequence is 14 residues long. Germline CDR1 reads LNHDA; CDR2 reads SQIVND (reference sequence). V shed 3 bases, J shed 5 bases, and the junction held 6 bases outside the gene matches.

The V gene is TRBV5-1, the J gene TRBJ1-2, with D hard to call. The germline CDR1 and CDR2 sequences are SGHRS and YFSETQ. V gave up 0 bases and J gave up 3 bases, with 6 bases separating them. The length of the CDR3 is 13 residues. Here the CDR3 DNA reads TGCGCCAGCAGCTTGGATGGGGACTATGGCTACACCTTC. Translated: CASSLDGDYGYTF.

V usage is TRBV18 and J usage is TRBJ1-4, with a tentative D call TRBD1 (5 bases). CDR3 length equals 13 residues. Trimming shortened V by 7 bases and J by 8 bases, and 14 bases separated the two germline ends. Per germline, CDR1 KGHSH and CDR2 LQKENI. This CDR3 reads CASFVRAGEKLFF. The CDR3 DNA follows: TGTGCCAGCTTCGTCCGGGCAGGGGAAAAACTGTTTTTT. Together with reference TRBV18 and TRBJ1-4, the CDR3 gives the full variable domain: NAGVMQNPRHLVRRRGQEARLRCSPMKGHSHVYWYRQLPEEGLKFMVYLQKENIIDESGMPKERFSAEFPKEGPSILRIQQVVRGDSAAYFCASFVRAGEKLFFGSGTQLSVL.

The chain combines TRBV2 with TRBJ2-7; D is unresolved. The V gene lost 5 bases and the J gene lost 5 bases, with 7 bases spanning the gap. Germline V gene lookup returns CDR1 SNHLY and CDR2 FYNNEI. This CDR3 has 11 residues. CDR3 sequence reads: CASSPFDEQYF. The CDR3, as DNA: TGTGCCAGCAGTCCCTTTGACGAGCAGTACTTC. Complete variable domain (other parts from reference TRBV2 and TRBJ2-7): EPEVTQTPSHQVTQMGQEVILRCVPISNHLYFYWYRQILGQKVEFLVSFYNNEISEKSEIFDDQFSVERPDGSNFTLKIRSTKLEDSAMYFCASSPFDEQYFGPGTRLTVT.

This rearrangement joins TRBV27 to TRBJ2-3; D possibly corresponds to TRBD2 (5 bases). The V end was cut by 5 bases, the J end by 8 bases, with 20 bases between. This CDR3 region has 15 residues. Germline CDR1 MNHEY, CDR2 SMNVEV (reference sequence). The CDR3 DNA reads TGTGCCAGCAGTAGCCGAGGACTTGGTGTAGGTACGCAGTATTTT. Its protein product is CASSSRGLGVGTQYF.

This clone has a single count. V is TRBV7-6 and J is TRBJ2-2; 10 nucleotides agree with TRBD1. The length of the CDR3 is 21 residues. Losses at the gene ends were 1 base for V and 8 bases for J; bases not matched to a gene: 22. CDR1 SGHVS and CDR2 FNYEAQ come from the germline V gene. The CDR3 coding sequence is TGTGCCAGCAGCTTAGGTTGGAAGGGGATCGTCGGACAGGGGGAGTCTGGGGAGCTGTTTTTT. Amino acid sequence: CASSLGWKGIVGQGESGELFF.

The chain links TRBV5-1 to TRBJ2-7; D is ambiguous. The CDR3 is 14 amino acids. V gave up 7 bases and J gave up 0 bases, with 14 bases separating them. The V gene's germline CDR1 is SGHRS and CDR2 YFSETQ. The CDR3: CASAQWLDSYEQYF. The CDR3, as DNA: TGCGCCAGCGCCCAATGGCTAGACTCCTACGAGCAGTACTTC.

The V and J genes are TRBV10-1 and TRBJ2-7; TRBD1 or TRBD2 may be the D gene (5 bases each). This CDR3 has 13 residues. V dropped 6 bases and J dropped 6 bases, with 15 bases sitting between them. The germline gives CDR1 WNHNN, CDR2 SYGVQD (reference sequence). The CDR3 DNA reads TGCGCCAGCAGCCCCGGGGACCACCCCGAGCAGTACTTC. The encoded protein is CASSPGDHPEQYF.

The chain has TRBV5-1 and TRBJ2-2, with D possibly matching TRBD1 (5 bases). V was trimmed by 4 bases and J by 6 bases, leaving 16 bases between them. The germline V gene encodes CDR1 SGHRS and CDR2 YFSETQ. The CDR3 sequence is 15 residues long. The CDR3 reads CASSQRQGPPGELFF. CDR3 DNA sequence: TGCGCCAGCAGCCAAAGGCAGGGCCCCCCCGGGGAGCTGTTTTTT.

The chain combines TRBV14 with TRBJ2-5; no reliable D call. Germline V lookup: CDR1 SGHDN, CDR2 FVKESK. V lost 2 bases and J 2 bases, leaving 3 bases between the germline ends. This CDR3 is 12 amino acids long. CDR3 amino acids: CASSQHQETQYF. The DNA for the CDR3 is TGTGCCAGCAGCCAACATCAAGAGACCCAGTACTTC.

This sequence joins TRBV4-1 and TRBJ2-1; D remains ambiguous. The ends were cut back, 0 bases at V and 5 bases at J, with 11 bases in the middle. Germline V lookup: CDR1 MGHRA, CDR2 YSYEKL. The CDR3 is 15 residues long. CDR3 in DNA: TGCGCCAGCAGCCAAGAAGACAACCAGAACAATGAGCAGTTCTTC. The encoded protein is CASSQEDNQNNEQFF.

CDR3 sequence reads: CSARPGTEQFF. The CDR3 DNA sequence: TGCAGTGCTAGACCCGGGACAGAGCAGTTCTTC. V gene TRBV20-1 combines with J gene TRBJ2-1, with D possibly matching TRBD1 (6 bases). V lost 2 bases and J lost 10, with 9 bases in between. There are 11 residues in the CDR3. Germline V gene lookup returns CDR1 DFQATT and CDR2 SNEGSKA (reference sequence).

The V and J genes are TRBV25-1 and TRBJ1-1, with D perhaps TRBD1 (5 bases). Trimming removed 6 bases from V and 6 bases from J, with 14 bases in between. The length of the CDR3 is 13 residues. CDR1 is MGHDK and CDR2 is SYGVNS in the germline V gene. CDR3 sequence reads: CASRTGGFAEAFF. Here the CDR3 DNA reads TGTGCCAGCAGGACCGGGGGTTTCGCTGAAGCTTTCTTT.

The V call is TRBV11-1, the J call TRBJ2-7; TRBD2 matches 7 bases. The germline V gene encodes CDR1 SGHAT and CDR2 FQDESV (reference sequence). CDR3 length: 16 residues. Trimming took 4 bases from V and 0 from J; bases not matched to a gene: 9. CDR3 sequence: CASSSRPSGYSYEQYF. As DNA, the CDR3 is TGTGCCAGCAGCTCGCGTCCTAGCGGATACTCCTACGAGCAGTACTTC. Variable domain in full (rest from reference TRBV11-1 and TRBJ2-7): EAEVAQSPRYKITEKSQAVAFWCDPISGHATLYWYRQILGQGPELLVQFQDESVVDDSQLPKDRFSAERLKGVDSTLKIQPAELGDSAMYLCASSSRPSGYSYEQYFGPGTRLTVT.

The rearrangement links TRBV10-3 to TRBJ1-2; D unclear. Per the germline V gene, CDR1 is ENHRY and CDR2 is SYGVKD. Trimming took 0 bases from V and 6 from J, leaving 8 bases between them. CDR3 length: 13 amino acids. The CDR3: CAISESTEDGYTF. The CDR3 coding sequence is TGTGCCATCAGTGAGTCCACAGAGGATGGCTACACCTTC.